This T cell receptor beta chain was identified during a study of T cell repertoires in ileal Crohn's disease. As for the study in general: At surgery, about 38% of patients smoked, with median disease duration 7.9 years.

The assay was immunoSEQ multiplex PCR, and TCRdb's table has in-frame clones only and misses some. The sample shows 5,000 or so clones, roughly 76% of them seen only once. The germline V gene has CDR1 SGHVS and CDR2 FQNEAQ. Trimming shortened V by 0 bases and J by 10 bases, and 4 bases separated the two germline ends. The length of the CDR3 is 12 residues. The sequenced sample was ileal tissue. The chain recombines TRBV7-8 with TRBJ1-6; no firm D call. This sequence originates from an adult with Crohn's disease. CDR3 in DNA: TGTGCCAGCAGCTTAGCGTCATCACCCCTCCACTTT. Translating gives CASSLASSPLHF. The complete variable domain, with remaining parts taken from reference TRBV7-8 and TRBJ1-6, reads GAGVSQSPRYKVAKRGQDVALRCDPISGHVSLFWYQQALGQGPEFLTYFQNEAQLDKSGLPSDRFFAERPEGSVSTLKIQRTQQEDSAVYLCASSLASSPLHFGNGTRLTVT.